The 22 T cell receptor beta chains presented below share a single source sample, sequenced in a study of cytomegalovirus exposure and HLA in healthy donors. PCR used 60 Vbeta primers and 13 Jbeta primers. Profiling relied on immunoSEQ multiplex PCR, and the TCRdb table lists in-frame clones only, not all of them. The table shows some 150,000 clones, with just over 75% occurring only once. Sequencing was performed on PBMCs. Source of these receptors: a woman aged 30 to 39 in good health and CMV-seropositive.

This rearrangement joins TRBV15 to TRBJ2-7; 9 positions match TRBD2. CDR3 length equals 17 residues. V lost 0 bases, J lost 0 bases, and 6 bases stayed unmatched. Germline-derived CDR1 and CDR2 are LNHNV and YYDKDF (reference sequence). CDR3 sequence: CATSRDLSGRISYEQYF. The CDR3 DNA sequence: TGTGCCACCAGCAGAGACCTTAGCGGGAGAATCTCCTACGAGCAGTACTTC.

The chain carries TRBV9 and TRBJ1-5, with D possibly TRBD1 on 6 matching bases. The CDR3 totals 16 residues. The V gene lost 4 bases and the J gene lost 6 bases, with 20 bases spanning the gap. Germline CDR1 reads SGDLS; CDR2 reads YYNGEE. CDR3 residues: CASSKTAGASGQPQHF. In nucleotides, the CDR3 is TGTGCCAGCAGCAAGACGGCGGGGGCATCGGGTCAGCCCCAGCATTTT. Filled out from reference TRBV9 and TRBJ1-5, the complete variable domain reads DSGVTQTPKHLITATGQRVTLRCSPRSGDLSVYWYQQSLDQGLQFLIQYYNGEERAKGNILERFSAQQFPDLHSELNLSSLELGDSALYFCASSKTAGASGQPQHFGDGTRLSIL.

In nucleotides, the CDR3 is TGCGCCAGCAGCTTATCTACGTCGGACACCGGGGAGCTGTTTTTT. Protein sequence: CASSLSTSDTGELFF. The genes are TRBV5-1 and TRBJ2-2; D remains ambiguous. The CDR3 has 15 residues. With 2 bases removed from V and 3 bases from J, the gap between germline ends came to 11 bases. CDR1 is SGHRS and CDR2 is YFSETQ in the germline V gene.

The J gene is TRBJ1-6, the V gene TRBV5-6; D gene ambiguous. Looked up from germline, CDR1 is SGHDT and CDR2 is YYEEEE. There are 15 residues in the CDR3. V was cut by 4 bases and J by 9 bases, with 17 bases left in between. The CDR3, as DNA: TGTGCCAGCAGCAGGCGGACGGGAGATATTTCACCCCTCCACTTT. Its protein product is CASSRRTGDISPLHF.

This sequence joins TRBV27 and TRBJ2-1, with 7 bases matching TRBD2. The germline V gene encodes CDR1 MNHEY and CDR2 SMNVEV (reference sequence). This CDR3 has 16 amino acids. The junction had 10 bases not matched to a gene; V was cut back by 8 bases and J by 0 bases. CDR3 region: CASLSRDYNSYNEQFF. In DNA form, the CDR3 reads TGTGCCAGCCTCTCCCGGGACTACAACTCCTACAATGAGCAGTTCTTC.

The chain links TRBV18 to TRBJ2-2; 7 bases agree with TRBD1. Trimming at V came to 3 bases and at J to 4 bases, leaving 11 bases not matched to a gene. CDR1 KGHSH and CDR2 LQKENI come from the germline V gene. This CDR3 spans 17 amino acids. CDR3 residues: CASSPPREGASTGELFF. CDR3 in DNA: TGTGCCAGCTCACCCCCACGCGAGGGGGCGAGCACCGGGGAGCTGTTTTTT. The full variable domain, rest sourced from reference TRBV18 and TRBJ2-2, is NAGVMQNPRHLVRRRGQEARLRCSPMKGHSHVYWYRQLPEEGLKFMVYLQKENIIDESGMPKERFSAEFPKEGPSILRIQQVVRGDSAAYFCASSPPREGASTGELFFGEGSRLTVL.

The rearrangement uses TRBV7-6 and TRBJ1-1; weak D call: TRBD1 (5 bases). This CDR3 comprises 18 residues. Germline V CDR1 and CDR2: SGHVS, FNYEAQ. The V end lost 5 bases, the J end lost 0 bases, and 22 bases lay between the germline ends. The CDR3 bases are TGTGCCAGCAGCCTGCGACAGATTTTCGATCTTATGAACACTGAAGCTTTCTTT. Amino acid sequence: CASSLRQIFDLMNTEAFF.

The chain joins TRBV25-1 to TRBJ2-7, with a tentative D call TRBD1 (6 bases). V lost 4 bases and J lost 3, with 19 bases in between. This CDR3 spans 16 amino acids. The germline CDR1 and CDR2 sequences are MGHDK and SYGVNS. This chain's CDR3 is CASSGGRTGHLYEQYF. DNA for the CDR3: TGTGCCAGCAGTGGGGGCCGAACGGGACACCTCTACGAGCAGTACTTC.

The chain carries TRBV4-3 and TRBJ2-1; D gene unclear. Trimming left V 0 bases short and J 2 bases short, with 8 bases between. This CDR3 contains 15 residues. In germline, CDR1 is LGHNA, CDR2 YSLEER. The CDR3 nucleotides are TGCGCCAGCAGCCAAGATTTCAACACCTACAATGAGCAGTTCTTC. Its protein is CASSQDFNTYNEQFF.

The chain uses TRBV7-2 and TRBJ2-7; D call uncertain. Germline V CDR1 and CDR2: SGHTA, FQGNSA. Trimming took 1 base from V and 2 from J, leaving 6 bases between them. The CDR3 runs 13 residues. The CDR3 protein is CASSLELTYEQYF. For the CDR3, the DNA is TGTGCCAGCAGCTTAGAACTAACCTACGAGCAGTACTTC.

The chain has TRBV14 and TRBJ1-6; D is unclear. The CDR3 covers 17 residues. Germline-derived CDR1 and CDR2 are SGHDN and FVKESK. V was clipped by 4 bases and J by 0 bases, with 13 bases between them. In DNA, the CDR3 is TGTGCCAGCAGCCCATCCCAACTAGACTCCTATAATTCACCCCTCCACTTT. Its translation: CASSPSQLDSYNSPLHF. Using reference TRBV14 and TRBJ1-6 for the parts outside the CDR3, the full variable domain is EAGVTQFPSHSVIEKGQTVTLRCDPISGHDNLYWYRRVMGKEIKFLLHFVKESKQDESGMPNNRFLAERTGGTYSTLKVQPAELEDSGVYFCASSPSQLDSYNSPLHFGNGTRLTVT.

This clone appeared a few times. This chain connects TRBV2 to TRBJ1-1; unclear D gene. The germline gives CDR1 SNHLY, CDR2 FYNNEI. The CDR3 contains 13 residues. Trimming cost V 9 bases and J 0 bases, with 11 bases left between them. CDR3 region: CASQEQMNTEAFF. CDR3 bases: TGTGCCAGTCAAGAACAGATGAACACTGAAGCTTTCTTT. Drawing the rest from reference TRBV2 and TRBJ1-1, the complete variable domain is EPEVTQTPSHQVTQMGQEVILRCVPISNHLYFYWYRQILGQKVEFLVSFYNNEISEKSEIFDDQFSVERPDGSNFTLKIRSTKLEDSAMYFCASQEQMNTEAFFGQGTRLTVV.

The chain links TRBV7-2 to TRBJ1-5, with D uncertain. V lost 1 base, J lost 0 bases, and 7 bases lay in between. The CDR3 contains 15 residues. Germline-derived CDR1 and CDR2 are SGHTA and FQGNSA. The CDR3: CASSLDNYSNQPQHF. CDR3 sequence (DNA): TGTGCCAGCAGCTTAGACAACTATAGCAATCAGCCCCAGCATTTT.

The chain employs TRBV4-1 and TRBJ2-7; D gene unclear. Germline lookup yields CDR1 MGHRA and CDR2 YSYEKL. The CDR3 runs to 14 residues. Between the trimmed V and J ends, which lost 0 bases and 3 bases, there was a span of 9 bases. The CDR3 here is CASSQDKRGYEQYF. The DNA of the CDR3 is TGCGCCAGCAGCCAAGATAAGCGAGGCTACGAGCAGTACTTC.

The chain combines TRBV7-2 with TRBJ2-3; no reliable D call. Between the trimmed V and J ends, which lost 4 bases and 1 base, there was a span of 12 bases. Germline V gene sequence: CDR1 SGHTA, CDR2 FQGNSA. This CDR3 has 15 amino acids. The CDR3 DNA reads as TGTGCCAGCAGCTCCGGTGACACCGGCACAGATACGCAGTATTTT. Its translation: CASSSGDTGTDTQYF.

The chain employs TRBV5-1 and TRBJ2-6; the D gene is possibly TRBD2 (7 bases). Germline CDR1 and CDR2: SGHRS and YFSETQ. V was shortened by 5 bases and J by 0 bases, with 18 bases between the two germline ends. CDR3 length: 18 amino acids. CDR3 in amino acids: CASRPLAGAYSGANVLTF. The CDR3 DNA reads TGCGCCAGCAGACCCCTCGCGGGGGCCTACTCTGGGGCCAACGTCCTGACTTTC.

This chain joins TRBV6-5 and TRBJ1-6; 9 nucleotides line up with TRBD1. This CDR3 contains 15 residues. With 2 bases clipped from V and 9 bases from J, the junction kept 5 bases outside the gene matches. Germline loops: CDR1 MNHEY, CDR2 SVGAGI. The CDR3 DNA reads TGTGCCAGCAGTTACGGGGGACAGGGAAGTTCACCCCTCCACTTT. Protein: CASSYGGQGSSPLHF.

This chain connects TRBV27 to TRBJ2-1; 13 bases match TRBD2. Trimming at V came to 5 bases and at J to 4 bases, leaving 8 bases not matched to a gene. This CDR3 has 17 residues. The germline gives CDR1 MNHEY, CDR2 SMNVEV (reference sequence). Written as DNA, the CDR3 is TGTGCCAGCAGTCACGGACTAGCGGGAGCTACTTACAATGAGCAGTTCTTC. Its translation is CASSHGLAGATYNEQFF.

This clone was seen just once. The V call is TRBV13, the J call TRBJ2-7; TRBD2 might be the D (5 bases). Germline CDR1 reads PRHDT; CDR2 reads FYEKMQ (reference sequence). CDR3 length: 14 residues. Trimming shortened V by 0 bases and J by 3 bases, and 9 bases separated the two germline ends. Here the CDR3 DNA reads TGTGCCAGCAGCTTAGGAAGGGAGTTCTACGAGCAGTACTTC. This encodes CASSLGREFYEQYF.

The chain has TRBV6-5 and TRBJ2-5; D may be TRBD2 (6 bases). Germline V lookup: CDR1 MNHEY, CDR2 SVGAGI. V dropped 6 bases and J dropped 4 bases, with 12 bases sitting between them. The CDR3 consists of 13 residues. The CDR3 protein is CASSDRGRETQYF. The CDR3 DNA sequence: TGTGCCAGCAGCGACCGGGGGAGAGAGACCCAGTACTTC.

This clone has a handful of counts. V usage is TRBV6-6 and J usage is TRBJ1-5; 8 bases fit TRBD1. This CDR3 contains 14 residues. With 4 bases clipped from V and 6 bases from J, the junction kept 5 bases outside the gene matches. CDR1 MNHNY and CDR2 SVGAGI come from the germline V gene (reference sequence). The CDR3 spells CASSLQGGGQPQHF. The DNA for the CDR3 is TGTGCCAGCAGTTTACAGGGGGGAGGTCAGCCCCAGCATTTT.

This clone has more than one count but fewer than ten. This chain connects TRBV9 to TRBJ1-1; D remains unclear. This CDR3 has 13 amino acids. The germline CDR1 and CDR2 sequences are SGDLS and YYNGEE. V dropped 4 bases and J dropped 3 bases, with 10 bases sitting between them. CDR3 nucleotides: TGTGCCAGCAGCCCCCAGGCCTACACTGAAGCTTTCTTT. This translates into CASSPQAYTEAFF.